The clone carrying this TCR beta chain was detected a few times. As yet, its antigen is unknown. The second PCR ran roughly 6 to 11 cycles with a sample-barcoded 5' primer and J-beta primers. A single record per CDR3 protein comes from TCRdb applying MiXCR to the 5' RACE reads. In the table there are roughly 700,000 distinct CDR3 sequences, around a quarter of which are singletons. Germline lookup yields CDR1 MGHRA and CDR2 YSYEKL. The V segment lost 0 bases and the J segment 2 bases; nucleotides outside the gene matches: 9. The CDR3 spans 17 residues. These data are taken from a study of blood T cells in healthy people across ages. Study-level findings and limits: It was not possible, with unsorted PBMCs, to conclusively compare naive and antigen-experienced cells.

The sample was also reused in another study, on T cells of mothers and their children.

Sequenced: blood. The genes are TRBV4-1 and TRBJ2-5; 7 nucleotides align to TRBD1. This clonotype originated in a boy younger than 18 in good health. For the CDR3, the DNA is TGCGCCAGCAGCCAAGATACGGTGGGACAGCCTCAAGAGACCCAGTACTTC. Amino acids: CASSQDTVGQPQETQYF.